A single sample is the source of the 22 T cell receptor beta chains below, sequenced in a study of cytomegalovirus exposure and HLA in healthy donors. Some clones are missing from TCRdb's copy, which holds only in-frame ones; the method was immunoSEQ multiplex PCR. There are around 150,000 clones in the sample; about 85% occur only once, and over 2% lies in the top ten. The specimen sequenced was PBMCs. The receptors originated from a man aged 25-40 years in good health and CMV-seropositive.

The chain carries TRBV4-2 and TRBJ2-7; 13 nucleotides line up with TRBD2. CDR3 length: 16 amino acids. Germline CDR1 is LGHNA and CDR2 is YNFKEQ. V lost 1 base to trimming and J lost 7 bases; unmatched junction nucleotides: 7. The CDR3 DNA is TGTGCCAGCAGCCAAGTCGGACTAGCGGGGGTTATGGAGCAGTACTTC. This encodes CASSQVGLAGVMEQYF.

This clone has just a few counts. The V and J genes are TRBV7-9 and TRBJ1-2; 8 bases are a match to TRBD1. The CDR3 is 16 residues long. Germline V gives CDR1 SEHNR, CDR2 FQNEAQ (reference sequence). Unmatched junction bases numbered 7, after V lost 4 bases and J lost 0 bases. The CDR3 nucleotides read TGTGCCAGCAGCTCAGGGGGCGCGACAGCTAACTATGGCTACACCTTC. Residues: CASSSGGATANYGYTF. Filled out from reference TRBV7-9 and TRBJ1-2, the complete variable domain reads DTGVSQNPRHKITKRGQNVTFRCDPISEHNRLYWYRQTLGQGPEFLTYFQNEAQLEKSRLLSDRFSAERPKGSFSTLEIQRTEQGDSAMYLCASSSGGATANYGYTFGSGTRLTVV.

The gene calls are TRBV7-8 and TRBJ1-5; 12 bases are shared with TRBD1. The CDR3 extends over 18 amino acids. V shed 5 bases, J shed 0 bases, and the junction held 8 bases outside the gene matches. CDR1 and CDR2 (germline): SGHVS, FQNEAQ. The CDR3 sequence: CASSGPGQGARSNQPQHF. As DNA, the CDR3 is TGTGCCAGCAGCGGACCGGGACAGGGGGCGCGTAGCAATCAGCCCCAGCATTTT.

The chain carries TRBV2 and TRBJ2-5; the match to TRBD2 covers 15 bases. CDR1 SNHLY and CDR2 FYNNEI come from the germline V gene. This CDR3 spans 18 amino acids. V lost 6 bases to trimming and J lost 5 bases; unmatched junction nucleotides: 13. DNA for the CDR3: TGTGCCAGCAGCCCCGGACGGACTAGCGGGGGGGCTTCGGAGACCCAGTACTTC. Encoded protein: CASSPGRTSGGASETQYF.

The chain has TRBV7-8 and TRBJ1-1; 7 nucleotides line up with TRBD1. The CDR3 covers 16 residues. V was pared by 2 bases and J by 2 bases, with 8 bases of the junction left unmatched. The V gene's germline CDR1 is SGHVS and CDR2 FQNEAQ. The CDR3 region is CASSLNPGQTNTEAFF. In nucleotides, the CDR3 is TGTGCCAGCAGCTTAAATCCGGGACAGACAAACACTGAAGCTTTCTTT.

V and J are TRBV27 and TRBJ1-5, with 7 nucleotides matching TRBD1. This CDR3 contains 15 residues. Germline V lookup: CDR1 MNHEY, CDR2 SMNVEV (reference sequence). The ends lost 6 bases at V and 3 bases at J; junction bases unmatched: 8. The chain's CDR3 is CASSTTTGTNQPQHF. The CDR3 DNA reads TGTGCCAGCAGCACCACGACAGGGACCAATCAGCCCCAGCATTTT.

This clone was observed once. The V call is TRBV19, the J call TRBJ2-5; weak D call: TRBD2 (5 bases). V was shortened by 5 bases and J by 7 bases, with 14 bases between the two germline ends. The germline V gene encodes CDR1 LNHDA and CDR2 SQIVND (reference sequence). There are 13 residues in the CDR3. The CDR3 region is CASSLFEEGTQYF. The CDR3 bases are TGTGCCAGTAGTCTGTTCGAAGAGGGGACCCAGTACTTC.

This sequence joins TRBV4-3 and TRBJ2-1, with TRBD2 matching 12 bases. The CDR3 is made up of 16 amino acids. Trimming removed 1 base from V and 4 bases from J; junction bases left unmatched: 2. From germline, CDR1 is LGHNA and CDR2 YSLEER. CDR3 DNA: TGCGCCAGCAGCCAAGCGGGGACTAGCGGGTACAATGAGCAGTTCTTC. Encoded protein: CASSQAGTSGYNEQFF.

The chain couples TRBV25-1 to TRBJ2-2; D gene uncertain. V gave up 6 bases and J gave up 1 base, with 12 bases separating them. The CDR3 extends over 15 amino acids. Germline loops: CDR1 MGHDK, CDR2 SYGVNS. The CDR3 sequence is CASRPADKNTGELFF. The CDR3 DNA reads as TGTGCCAGCAGACCCGCCGACAAGAACACCGGGGAGCTGTTTTTT.

This chain uses TRBV19 with TRBJ2-3; TRBD2 agrees at 9 bases. CDR1 is LNHDA, CDR2 SQIVND, per germline (reference sequence). The CDR3 extends over 15 amino acids. Unmatched junction bases numbered 8, after V lost 6 bases and J lost 4 bases. CDR3 loop: CASRTAGGFADTQYF. The CDR3, as DNA: TGTGCCAGTAGAACCGCGGGGGGGTTCGCAGATACGCAGTATTTT.

The chain is built from TRBV10-2 and TRBJ2-6; D not certain. The CDR3 runs to 15 residues. Looked up from germline, CDR1 is WSHSY and CDR2 is SAAADI. Trimming took 4 bases from V and 0 from J, leaving 7 bases between them. CDR3 nucleotide sequence: TGCGCCAGCAGTGTCCCAGGCTCTGGGGCCAACGTCCTGACTTTC. Protein sequence: CASSVPGSGANVLTF.

The V gene is TRBV2, the J gene TRBJ2-3; TRBD2 matches 9 bases. CDR1 is SNHLY, CDR2 FYNNEI, per germline. This CDR3 has 16 amino acids. V dropped 4 bases and J dropped 1; count of bases not matched to a gene: 6. The CDR3 sequence is CASSGTASGGTDTQYF. CDR3 nucleotide sequence: TGTGCCAGCAGTGGGACCGCTAGCGGGGGCACAGATACGCAGTATTTT.

V and J are TRBV7-9 and TRBJ2-7; no definite D call. Germline CDR1 reads SEHNR; CDR2 reads FQNEAQ (reference sequence). The V gene lost 10 bases and the J gene lost 4 bases, with 8 bases spanning the gap. The CDR3 loop spans 10 amino acids. The CDR3 nucleotides are TGTGCCATTGGCCCGTACGAGCAGTACTTC. It translates to CAIGPYEQYF.

V is TRBV14 and J is TRBJ1-2; D might be TRBD1 (6 bases). The V end lost 0 bases, the J end lost 8 bases, and 13 bases lay between the germline ends. Germline V gives CDR1 SGHDN, CDR2 FVKESK. The CDR3 runs to 14 residues. DNA of the CDR3: TGTGCCAGCAGCCAAGATAGGGGCAGGGGAGGCTACACCTTC. This codes for CASSQDRGRGGYTF.

This clone showed up just once. The chain uses TRBV30 and TRBJ2-7, with 9 positions matching TRBD1. Germline V gives CDR1 GTSNPN, CDR2 SVGIG (reference sequence). Germline trimming cut 3 bases from V and 4 bases from J; bases unmatched to any gene: 13. There are 16 residues in the CDR3. The CDR3 loop is CAWRPIRDRDPYEQYF. The CDR3 DNA is TGTGCCTGGAGACCTATCCGGGACAGGGACCCTTACGAGCAGTACTTC.

To note about this clone: One junction end disagrees with the germline gene, perhaps due to a read error. The chain uses TRBV10-3 and TRBJ1-5; TRBD1 matches 7 bases. Germline CDR1 and CDR2: ENHRY and SYGVKD. The CDR3 sequence is 15 residues long. In nucleotides, the CDR3 is TGTGCCACCAGTTTAAAGGGGGCGTCCAATCAGCCCCAGCATTTT. Its protein product is CATSLKGASNQPQHF.

Points on this clone: Other nucleotide sequences in the sample specify the same CDR3. This rearrangement joins TRBV9 to TRBJ1-5, with TRBD1 identical over 7 bases. CDR1 is SGDLS, CDR2 YYNGEE, per germline. V dropped 3 bases and J dropped 0; count of bases not matched to a gene: 3. The CDR3 extends over 15 amino acids. The CDR3 reads CASSGTGDSNQPQHF. The CDR3 DNA reads as TGTGCCAGCAGCGGTACAGGGGATAGCAATCAGCCCCAGCATTTT.

The table lists this clone with a count of one. The CDR3 here is CASSLGGGYNQPQHF. CDR3 in DNA: TGTGCCAGCAGCCTTGGGGGGGGGTACAATCAGCCCCAGCATTTT. The chain uses TRBV11-2 and TRBJ1-5, with a tentative D call TRBD1 (5 bases). V lost 5 bases to trimming and J lost 3 bases, with 14 bases between them. Germline loops: CDR1 SGHAT, CDR2 FQNNGV. The CDR3 covers 15 residues.

The J gene is TRBJ2-1, the V gene TRBV10-2, with 8 bases fitting TRBD2. Germline V gives CDR1 WSHSY, CDR2 SAAADI. This CDR3 comprises 15 residues. The V and J ends lost 10 bases and 0 bases, in that order; junction bases with no gene match: 8. The CDR3 DNA is TGCGCCACCAACCCGGCGGGGGGCTCCTACAATGAGCAGTTCTTC. Encoded protein: CATNPAGGSYNEQFF.

The chain combines TRBV19 with TRBJ1-5; 11 bases fit TRBD1. The V segment lost 7 bases and the J segment 4 bases; nucleotides outside the gene matches: 3. Germline V gives CDR1 LNHDA, CDR2 SQIVND (reference sequence). The CDR3 consists of 14 residues. The CDR3: CASTGTGGNQPQHF. The CDR3, as DNA: TGTGCCAGTACCGGGACAGGGGGAAATCAGCCCCAGCATTTT. The full variable domain, with the rest looked up from reference TRBV19 and TRBJ1-5, is DGGITQSPKYLFRKEGQNVTLSCEQNLNHDAMYWYRQDPGQGLRLIYYSQIVNDFQKGDIAEGYSVSREKKESFPLTVTSAQKNPTAFYLCASTGTGGNQPQHFGDGTRLSIL.

The chain joins TRBV9 to TRBJ1-3, with D maybe TRBD1 (5 bases). Trimming shortened V by 0 bases and J by 2 bases, and 12 bases separated the two germline ends. The CDR3 totals 16 residues. The V gene's germline CDR1 is SGDLS and CDR2 YYNGEE. In nucleotides, the CDR3 is TGTGCCAGCAGCGTAGCTTTAGGGGAAGCTGGAAACACCATATATTTT. Its translation: CASSVALGEAGNTIYF.

The chain carries TRBV7-6 and TRBJ2-3; D may be TRBD2 (7 bases). V was trimmed by 5 bases and J by 3 bases, leaving 15 bases between them. Germline CDR1 and CDR2: SGHVS and FNYEAQ. The CDR3 spans 15 residues. Here the CDR3 reads CASSPLGGRTDTQYF. The CDR3 nucleotides read TGTGCCAGCAGCCCCCTGGGGGGGCGTACAGATACGCAGTATTTT. Full variable domain (rest looked up from reference TRBV7-6 and TRBJ2-3): GAGVSQSPRYKVTKRGQDVALRCDPISGHVSLYWYRQALGQGPEFLTYFNYEAQQDKSGLPNDRFSAERPEGSISTLTIQRTEQRDSAMYRCASSPLGGRTDTQYFGPGTRLTVL.